The present T cell receptor (beta chain) was sequenced within a study of T cell responses to AZD1222 COVID-19 vaccine. Sequencing was performed with immunoSEQ multiplex PCR; in TCRdb, only in-frame clones are kept and a portion is missing. The data hold some 140,000 clones, with roughly 91% observed a single time. The CDR3 sequence is 14 residues long. Trimming took 7 bases from V and 8 from J, leaving 20 bases between them. Germline CDR1 is LNHDA and CDR2 is SQIVND (reference sequence). The genes are TRBV19 and TRBJ1-2; no definite D call. The sample in question was peripheral blood, obtained 28 days after the second AZD1222 dose. The sequence came from an adult who received the AZD1222 COVID-19 vaccine. The chain's CDR3 is CASTKREPVTGYTF. In DNA, the CDR3 is TGTGCCAGTACCAAACGGGAGCCCGTGACCGGCTACACCTTC.